This T cell receptor (beta chain) was sequenced for a study of PD-1 blockade in mismatch repair-deficient tumors. About the study: All were previously treated, progressing patients with about 12 mismatch repair-deficient cancer types. Overall study results and limits: After pembrolizumab, tumor-resident clones rose rapidly, then generally contracted before radiologic responses.

On this clone: Antigen specificity is unknown.

PCR or immunohistochemistry showed mismatch repair deficiency in every enrolled patient. A few pembrolizumab responders had their TCRs sequenced. Trimming cost V 5 bases and J 5 bases, with 15 bases left between them. The CDR3 is 14 amino acids. Germline values: CDR1 MNHEY, CDR2 SVGAGI. Clones were sequenced by immunoSEQ multiplex PCR, and TCRdb holds only the in-frame ones, with some missing. The sample carries about 68,000 clones, 78% recorded once. This clonotype was sampled from an adult with mismatch repair-deficient cancer. The sample was peripheral blood, taken 2 weeks after starting pembrolizumab. The J gene is TRBJ1-1, the V gene TRBV6-5; maybe TRBD1 (5 bases). The CDR3 DNA follows: TGTGCCAGCAGTACGAACATGAGGGGTACTGAAGCTTTCTTT. It translates to CASSTNMRGTEAFF.